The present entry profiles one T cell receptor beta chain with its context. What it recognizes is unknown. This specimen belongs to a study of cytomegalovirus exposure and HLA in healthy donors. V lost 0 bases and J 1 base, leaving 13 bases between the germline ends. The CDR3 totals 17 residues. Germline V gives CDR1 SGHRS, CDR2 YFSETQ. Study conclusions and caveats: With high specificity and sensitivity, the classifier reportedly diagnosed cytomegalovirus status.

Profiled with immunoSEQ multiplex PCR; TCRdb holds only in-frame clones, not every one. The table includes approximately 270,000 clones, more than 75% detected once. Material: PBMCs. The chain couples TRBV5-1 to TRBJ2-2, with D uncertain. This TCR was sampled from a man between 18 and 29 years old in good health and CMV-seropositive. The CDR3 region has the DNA TGCGCCAGCAGCTTGGAAGGGATACTAATGAACACCGGGGAGCTGTTTTTT. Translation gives CASSLEGILMNTGELFF. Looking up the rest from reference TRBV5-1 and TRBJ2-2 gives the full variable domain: KAGVTQTPRYLIKTRGQQVTLSCSPISGHRSVSWYQQTPGQGLQFLFEYFSETQRNKGNFPGRFSGRQFSNSRSEMNVSTLELGDSALYLCASSLEGILMNTGELFFGEGSRLTVL.